At least ten counts were recorded for the clone carrying this T cell receptor beta chain. Its specificity is unknown. Reliance was placed on clinical symptoms, serum thyroxine, TRAb, thyroid ultrasound and orbital computed tomography for diagnosis. PBMCs had their origin in fresh peripheral blood (roughly 11 ml). These data are taken from a study of Graves' ophthalmopathy and Graves' hyperthyroidism. Study conclusions and caveats: Forecasting of ophthalmopathy progression by the model achieved nearly 71% sensitivity and roughly 72% specificity. Blood contained most expanded thyroid clonotypes exceeding 0.001 frequency.

The CDR3 is made up of 17 amino acids. The V and J ends lost 2 bases and 0 bases, in that order; junction bases with no gene match: 10. Germline CDR1 and CDR2: MDHEN and SYDVKM. Amplification of TCR beta CDR3 regions used RNA transcripts. Second-round multiplex PCR came after a first-round RT-PCR that employed HTBI primers. MiXCR, applied by TCRdb to the multiplex PCR reads, yields one record per CDR3 protein. Here the sample spans 170,000 or so distinct CDR3 sequences, 35% to 45% being singletons. V usage is TRBV28 and J usage is TRBJ2-7; 7 bases align to TRBD2. Material: peripheral blood. The clonotype originates from a man younger than 40 with Graves' ophthalmopathy. In nucleotides, the CDR3 is TGTGCCAGCAGTTTACCTTTAACTAGCGTAAGCTCCTACGAGCAGTACTTC. It encodes CASSLPLTSVSSYEQYF.